This T cell receptor beta chain was recorded in a study of T cell responses to AZD1222 COVID-19 vaccine. Study background: Pooling covered second doses at about 4 or about 12 weeks.

Findings of the study overall: Repertoires were collected only later (after the peak T cell response had occurred).

This table comes from immunoSEQ multiplex PCR, and its TCRdb copy is limited to in-frame clones, with some not included. The sample lists 100,000 or so clones, more than 75% occurring once. Remarks on this clone: The target antigen is unknown.

Germline-derived CDR1 and CDR2 are MNHNS and SASEGT. The CDR3 contains 14 residues. V was shortened by 3 bases and J by 7 bases, with 15 bases between the two germline ends. This sample comprised peripheral blood, obtained on day 0 of AZD1222 vaccination. The rearrangement joins TRBV6-1 to TRBJ1-2; D may be TRBD1 (6 bases). The origin of this receptor is an adult in good health. CDR3 loop: CASSEEGGTPGYTF. The DNA for the CDR3 is TGTGCCAGCAGTGAGGAAGGGGGTACACCTGGCTACACCTTC.